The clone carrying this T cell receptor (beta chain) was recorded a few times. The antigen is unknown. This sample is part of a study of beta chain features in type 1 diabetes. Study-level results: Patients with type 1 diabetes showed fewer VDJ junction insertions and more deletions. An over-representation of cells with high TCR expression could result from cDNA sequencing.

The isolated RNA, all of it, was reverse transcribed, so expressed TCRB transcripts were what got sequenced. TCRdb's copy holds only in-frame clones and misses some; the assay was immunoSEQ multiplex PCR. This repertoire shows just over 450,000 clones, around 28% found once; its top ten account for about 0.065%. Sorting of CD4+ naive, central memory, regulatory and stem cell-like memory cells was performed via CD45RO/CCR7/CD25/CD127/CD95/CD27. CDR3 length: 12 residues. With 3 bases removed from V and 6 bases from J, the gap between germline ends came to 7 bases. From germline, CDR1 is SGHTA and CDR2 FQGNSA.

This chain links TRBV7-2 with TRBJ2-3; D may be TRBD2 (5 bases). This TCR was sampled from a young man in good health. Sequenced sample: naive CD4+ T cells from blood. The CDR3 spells CASSFTRDTQYF. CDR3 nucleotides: TGTGCCAGCAGCTTCACTAGGGATACGCAGTATTTT.